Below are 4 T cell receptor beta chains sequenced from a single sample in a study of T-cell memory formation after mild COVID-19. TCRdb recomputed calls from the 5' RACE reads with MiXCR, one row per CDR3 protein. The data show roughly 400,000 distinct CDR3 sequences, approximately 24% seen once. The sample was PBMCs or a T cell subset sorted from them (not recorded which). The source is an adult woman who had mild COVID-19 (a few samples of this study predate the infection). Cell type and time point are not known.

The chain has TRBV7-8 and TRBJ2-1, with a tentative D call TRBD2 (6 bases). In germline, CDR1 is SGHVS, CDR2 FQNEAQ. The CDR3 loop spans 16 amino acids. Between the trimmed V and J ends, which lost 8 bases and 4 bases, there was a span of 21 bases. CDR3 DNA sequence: TGTGCCAGCTCCCGCGCCGGGACTCTTAAATACAATGAGCAGTTCTTC. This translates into CASSRAGTLKYNEQFF.

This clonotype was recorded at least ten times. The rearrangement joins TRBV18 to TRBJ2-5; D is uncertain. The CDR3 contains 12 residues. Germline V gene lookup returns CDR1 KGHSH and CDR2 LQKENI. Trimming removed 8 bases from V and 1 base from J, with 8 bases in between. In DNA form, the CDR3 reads TGTGCCAGCAGTCCGCCCCAAGAGACCCAGTACTTC. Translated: CASSPPQETQYF.

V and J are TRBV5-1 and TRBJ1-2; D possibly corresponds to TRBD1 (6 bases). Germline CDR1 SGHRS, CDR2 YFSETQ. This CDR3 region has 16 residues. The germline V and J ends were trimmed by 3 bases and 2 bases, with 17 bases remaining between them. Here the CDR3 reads CASSSAPRTENYGYTF. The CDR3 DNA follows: TGCGCCAGCAGCTCAGCCCCACGGACAGAGAACTATGGCTACACCTTC.

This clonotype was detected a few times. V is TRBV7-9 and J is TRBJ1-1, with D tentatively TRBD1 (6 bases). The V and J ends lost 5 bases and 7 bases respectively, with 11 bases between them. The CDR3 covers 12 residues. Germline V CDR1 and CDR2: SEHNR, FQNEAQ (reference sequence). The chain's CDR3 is CASSLGQNEAFF. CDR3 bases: TGTGCCAGCAGCCTAGGACAGAATGAAGCTTTCTTT. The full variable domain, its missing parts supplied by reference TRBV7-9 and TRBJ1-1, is DTGVSQNPRHKITKRGQNVTFRCDPISEHNRLYWYRQTLGQGPEFLTYFQNEAQLEKSRLLSDRFSAERPKGSFSTLEIQRTEQGDSAMYLCASSLGQNEAFFGQGTRLTVV.